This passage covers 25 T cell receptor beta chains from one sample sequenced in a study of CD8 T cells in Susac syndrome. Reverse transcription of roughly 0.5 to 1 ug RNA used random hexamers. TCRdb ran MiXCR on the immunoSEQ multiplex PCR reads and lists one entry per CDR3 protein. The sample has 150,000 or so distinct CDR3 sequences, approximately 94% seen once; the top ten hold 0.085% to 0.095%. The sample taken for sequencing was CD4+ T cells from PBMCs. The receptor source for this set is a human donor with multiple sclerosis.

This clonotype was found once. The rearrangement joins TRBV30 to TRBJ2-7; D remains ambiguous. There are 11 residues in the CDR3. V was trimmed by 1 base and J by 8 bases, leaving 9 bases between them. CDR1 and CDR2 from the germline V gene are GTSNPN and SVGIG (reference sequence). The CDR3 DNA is TGTGCCTGGAGTGCCTCCCGCCAGCAGTACTTC. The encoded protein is CAWSASRQQYF.

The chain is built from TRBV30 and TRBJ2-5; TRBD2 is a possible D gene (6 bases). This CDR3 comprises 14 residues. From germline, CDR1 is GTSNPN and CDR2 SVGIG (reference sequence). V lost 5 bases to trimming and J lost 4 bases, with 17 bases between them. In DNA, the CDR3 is TGTGCCTGGGACCCATCCAGCGGGCGAGAGACCCAGTACTTC. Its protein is CAWDPSSGRETQYF. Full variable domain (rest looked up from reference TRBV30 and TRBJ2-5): SQTIHQWPATLVQPVGSPLSLECTVEGTSNPNLYWYRQAAGRGLQLLFYSVGIGQISSEVPQNLSASRPQDRQFILSSKKLLLSDSGFYLCAWDPSSGRETQYFGPGTRLLVL.

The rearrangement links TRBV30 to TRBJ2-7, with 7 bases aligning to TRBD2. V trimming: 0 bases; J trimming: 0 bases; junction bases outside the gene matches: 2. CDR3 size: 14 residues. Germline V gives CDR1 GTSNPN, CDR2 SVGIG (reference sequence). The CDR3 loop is CAWSVGGNSYEQYF. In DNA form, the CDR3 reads TGTGCCTGGAGTGTGGGGGGGAACTCCTACGAGCAGTACTTC.

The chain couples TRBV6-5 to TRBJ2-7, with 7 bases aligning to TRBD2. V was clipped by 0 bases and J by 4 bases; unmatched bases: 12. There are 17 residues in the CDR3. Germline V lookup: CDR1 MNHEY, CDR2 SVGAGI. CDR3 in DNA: TGTGCCAGCAGTTACTCGTACATGGGCGGGAGCTTATACGAGCAGTACTTC. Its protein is CASSYSYMGGSLYEQYF.

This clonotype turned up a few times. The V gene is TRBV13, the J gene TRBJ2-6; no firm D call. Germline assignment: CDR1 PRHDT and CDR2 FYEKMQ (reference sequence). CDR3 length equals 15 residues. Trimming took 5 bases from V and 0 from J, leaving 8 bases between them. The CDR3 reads CASSRTFSGANVLTF. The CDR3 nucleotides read TGTGCCAGCAGCCGTACCTTCTCTGGGGCCAACGTCCTGACTTTC.

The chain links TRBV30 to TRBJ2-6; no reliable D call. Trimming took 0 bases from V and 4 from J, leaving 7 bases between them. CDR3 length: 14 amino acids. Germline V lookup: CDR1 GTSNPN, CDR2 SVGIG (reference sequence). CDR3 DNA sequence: TGTGCCTGGAGTGTAGTCCCAGGGGCCAACGTCCTGACTTTC. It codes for CAWSVVPGANVLTF.

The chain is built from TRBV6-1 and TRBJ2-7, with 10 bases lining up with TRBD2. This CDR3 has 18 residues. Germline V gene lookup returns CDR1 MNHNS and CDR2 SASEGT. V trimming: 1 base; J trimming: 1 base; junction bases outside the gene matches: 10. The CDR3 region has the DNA TGTGCCAGCAGTGAAGGACCGCGTGGAGCGGGAGGGTCCTACGAGCAGTACTTC. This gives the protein CASSEGPRGAGGSYEQYF.

This CDR3 reads CASCPGWGLNTEAFF. The DNA for the CDR3 is TGTGCCAGCTGCCCCGGTTGGGGTTTGAACACTGAAGCTTTCTTT. The rearrangement joins TRBV7-9 to TRBJ1-1, with D hard to call. The length of the CDR3 is 15 residues. Per germline, CDR1 SEHNR and CDR2 FQNEAQ (reference sequence). Trimming removed 8 bases from V and 0 bases from J, with 16 bases in between.

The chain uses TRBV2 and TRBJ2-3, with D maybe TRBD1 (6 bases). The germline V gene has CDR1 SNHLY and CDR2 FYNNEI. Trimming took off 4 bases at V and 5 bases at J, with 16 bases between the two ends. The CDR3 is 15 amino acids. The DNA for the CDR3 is TGTGCCAGCAGTGGGTGGGGGCCTCCTGGAGATACGCAGTATTTT. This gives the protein CASSGWGPPGDTQYF. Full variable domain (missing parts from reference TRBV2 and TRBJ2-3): EPEVTQTPSHQVTQMGQEVILRCVPISNHLYFYWYRQILGQKVEFLVSFYNNEISEKSEIFDDQFSVERPDGSNFTLKIRSTKLEDSAMYFCASSGWGPPGDTQYFGPGTRLTVL.

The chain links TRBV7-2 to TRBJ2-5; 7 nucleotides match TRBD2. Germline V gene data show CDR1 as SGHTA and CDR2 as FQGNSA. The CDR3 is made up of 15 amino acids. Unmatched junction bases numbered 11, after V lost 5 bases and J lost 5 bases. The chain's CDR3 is CASSPGSGKTETQYF. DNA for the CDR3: TGTGCCAGCAGCCCCGGGAGCGGGAAGACGGAGACCCAGTACTTC. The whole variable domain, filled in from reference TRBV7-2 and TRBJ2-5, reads GAGVSQSPSNKVTEKGKDVELRCDPISGHTALYWYRQSLGQGLEFLIYFQGNSAPDKSGLPSDRFSAERTGGSVSTLTIQRTQQEDSAVYLCASSPGSGKTETQYFGPGTRLLVL.

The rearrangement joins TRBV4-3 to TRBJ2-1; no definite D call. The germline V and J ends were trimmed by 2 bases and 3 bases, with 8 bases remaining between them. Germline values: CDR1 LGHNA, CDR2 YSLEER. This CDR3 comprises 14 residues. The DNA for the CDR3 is TGCGCCAGCAGCCAAAACCGACACTACAATGAGCAGTTCTTC. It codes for CASSQNRHYNEQFF.

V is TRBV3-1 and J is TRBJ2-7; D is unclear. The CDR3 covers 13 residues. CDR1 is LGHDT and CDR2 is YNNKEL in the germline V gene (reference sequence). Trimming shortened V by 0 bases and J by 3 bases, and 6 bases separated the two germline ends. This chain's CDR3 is CASSQEWRYEQYF. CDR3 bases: TGTGCCAGCAGCCAAGAGTGGCGCTACGAGCAGTACTTC.

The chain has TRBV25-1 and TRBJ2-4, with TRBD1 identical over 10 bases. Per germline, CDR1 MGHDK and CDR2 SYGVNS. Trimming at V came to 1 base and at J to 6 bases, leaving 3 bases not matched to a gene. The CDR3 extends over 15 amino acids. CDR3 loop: CASSESGTGVNIQYF. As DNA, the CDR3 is TGTGCCAGCAGTGAATCCGGGACAGGGGTAAACATTCAGTACTTC.

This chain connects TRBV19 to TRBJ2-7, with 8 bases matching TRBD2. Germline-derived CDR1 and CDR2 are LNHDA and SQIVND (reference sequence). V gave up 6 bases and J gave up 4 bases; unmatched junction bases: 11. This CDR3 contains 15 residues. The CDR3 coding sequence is TGTGCCAGTAGGCCCGGAGGGACTAGGATTTACGAGCAGTACTTC. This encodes CASRPGGTRIYEQYF.

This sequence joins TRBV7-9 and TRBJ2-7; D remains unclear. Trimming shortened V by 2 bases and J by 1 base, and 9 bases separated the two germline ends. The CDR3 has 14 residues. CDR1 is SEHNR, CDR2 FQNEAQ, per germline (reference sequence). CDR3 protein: CASSLPSSSYEQYF. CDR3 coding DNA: TGTGCCAGCAGCTTACCCAGTTCTTCCTACGAGCAGTACTTC.

The CDR3 here is CASSQDGGRADTQYF. DNA of the CDR3: TGCGCCAGCAGCCAAGATGGGGGGAGAGCAGATACGCAGTATTTT. The chain joins TRBV4-3 to TRBJ2-3; tentatively, D is TRBD2 (6 bases). Trimming stripped 0 bases from V and 4 bases from J, with 11 bases between. The V gene's germline CDR1 is LGHNA and CDR2 YSLEER. This CDR3 region has 15 residues.

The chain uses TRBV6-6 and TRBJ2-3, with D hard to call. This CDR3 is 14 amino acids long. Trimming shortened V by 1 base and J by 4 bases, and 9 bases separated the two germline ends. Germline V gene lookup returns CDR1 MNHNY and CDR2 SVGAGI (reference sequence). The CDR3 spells CASSYLSISDTQYF. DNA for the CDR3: TGTGCCAGCAGTTACTTAAGTATCTCAGATACGCAGTATTTT.

The chain's CDR3 is CASSLRVGKEKLFF. The CDR3 bases are TGTGCCAGCAGTTTACGGGTCGGTAAGGAAAAACTGTTTTTT. V usage is TRBV12-3 or TRBV12-4 and J usage is TRBJ1-4; D is unresolved. Trimming pared 2 bases from V and 8 bases from J, leaving 12 bases between. The CDR3 covers 14 residues.

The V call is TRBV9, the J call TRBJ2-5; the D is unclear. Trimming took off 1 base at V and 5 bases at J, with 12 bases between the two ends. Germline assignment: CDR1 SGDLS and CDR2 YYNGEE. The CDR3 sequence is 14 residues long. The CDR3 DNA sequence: TGTGCCAGCAGCGTAAGTCCCTCCCGGGAGACCCAGTACTTC. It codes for CASSVSPSRETQYF.

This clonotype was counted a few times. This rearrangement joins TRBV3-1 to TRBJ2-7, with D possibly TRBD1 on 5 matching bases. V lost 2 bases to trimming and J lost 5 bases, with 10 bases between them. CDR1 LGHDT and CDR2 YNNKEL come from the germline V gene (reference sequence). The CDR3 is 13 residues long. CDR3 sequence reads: CASSQQGGDEQYF. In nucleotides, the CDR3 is TGTGCCAGCAGCCAACAGGGTGGCGACGAGCAGTACTTC.

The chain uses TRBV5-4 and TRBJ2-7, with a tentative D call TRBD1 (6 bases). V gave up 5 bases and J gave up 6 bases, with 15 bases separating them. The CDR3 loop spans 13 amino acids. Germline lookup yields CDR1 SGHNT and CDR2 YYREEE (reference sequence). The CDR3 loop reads CASSRDNRGEQYF. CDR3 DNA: TGTGCCAGCAGTCGGGACAACCGAGGCGAGCAGTACTTC.

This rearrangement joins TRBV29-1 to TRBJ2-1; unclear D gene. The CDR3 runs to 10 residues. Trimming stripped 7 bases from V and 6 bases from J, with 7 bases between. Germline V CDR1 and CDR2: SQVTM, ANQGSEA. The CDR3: CSAQVNEQFF. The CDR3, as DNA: TGCAGCGCACAAGTCAATGAGCAGTTCTTC.

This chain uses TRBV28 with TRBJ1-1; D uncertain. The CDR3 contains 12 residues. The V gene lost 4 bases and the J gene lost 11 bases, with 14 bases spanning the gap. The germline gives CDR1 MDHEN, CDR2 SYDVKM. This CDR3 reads CASSSPAGRAFF. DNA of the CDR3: TGTGCCAGCAGTTCTCCGGCAGGCCGGGCTTTCTTT.

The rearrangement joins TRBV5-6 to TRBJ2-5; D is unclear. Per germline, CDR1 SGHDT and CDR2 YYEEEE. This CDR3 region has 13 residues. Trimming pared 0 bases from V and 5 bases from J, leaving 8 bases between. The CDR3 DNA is TGTGCCAGCAGCTTGGGGGGTAAGGAGACCCAGTACTTC. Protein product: CASSLGGKETQYF. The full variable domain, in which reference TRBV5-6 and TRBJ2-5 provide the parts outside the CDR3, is DAGVTQSPTHLIKTRGQQVTLRCSPKSGHDTVSWYQQALGQGPQFIFQYYEEEERQRGNFPDRFSGHQFPNYSSELNVNALLLGDSALYLCASSLGGKETQYFGPGTRLLVL.

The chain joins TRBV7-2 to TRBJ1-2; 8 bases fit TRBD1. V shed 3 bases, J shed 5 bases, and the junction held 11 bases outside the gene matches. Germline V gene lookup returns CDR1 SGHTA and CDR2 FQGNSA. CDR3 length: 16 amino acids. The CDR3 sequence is CASSLGQVAAGYGYTF. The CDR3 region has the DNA TGTGCCAGCAGCTTGGGACAGGTGGCCGCTGGGTATGGCTACACCTTC.